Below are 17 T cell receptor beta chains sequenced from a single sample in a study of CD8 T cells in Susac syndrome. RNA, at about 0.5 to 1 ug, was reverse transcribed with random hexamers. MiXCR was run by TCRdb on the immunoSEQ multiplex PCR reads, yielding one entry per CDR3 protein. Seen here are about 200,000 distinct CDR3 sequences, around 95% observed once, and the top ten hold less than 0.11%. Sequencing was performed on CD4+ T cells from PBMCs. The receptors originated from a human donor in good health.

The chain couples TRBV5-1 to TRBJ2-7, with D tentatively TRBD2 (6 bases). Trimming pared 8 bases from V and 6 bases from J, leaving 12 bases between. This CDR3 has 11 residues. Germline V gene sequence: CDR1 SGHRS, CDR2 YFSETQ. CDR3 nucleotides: TGCGCCAGGGAGGGGCCCAGCGAGCAGTACGTC. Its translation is CAREGPSEQYV.

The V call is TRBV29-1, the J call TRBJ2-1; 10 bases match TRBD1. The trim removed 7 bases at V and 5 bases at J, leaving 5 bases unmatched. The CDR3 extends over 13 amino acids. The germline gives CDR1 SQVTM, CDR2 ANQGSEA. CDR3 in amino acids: CSAGTGVNNEQFF. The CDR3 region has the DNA TGCAGCGCCGGGACAGGGGTCAACAATGAGCAGTTCTTC.

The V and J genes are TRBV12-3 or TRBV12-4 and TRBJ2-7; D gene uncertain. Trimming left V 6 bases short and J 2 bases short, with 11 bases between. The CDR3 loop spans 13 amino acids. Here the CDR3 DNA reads TGTGCCAGCAGCCCATTAGACACCTACGAGCAGTACTTC. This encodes CASSPLDTYEQYF.

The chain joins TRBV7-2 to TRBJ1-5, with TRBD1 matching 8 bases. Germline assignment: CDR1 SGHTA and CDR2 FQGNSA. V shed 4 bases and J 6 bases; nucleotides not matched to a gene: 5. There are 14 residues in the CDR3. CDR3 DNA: TGTGCCAGCAGCTACCCAGGGGGCGGTCAGCCCCAGCATTTT. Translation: CASSYPGGGQPQHF.

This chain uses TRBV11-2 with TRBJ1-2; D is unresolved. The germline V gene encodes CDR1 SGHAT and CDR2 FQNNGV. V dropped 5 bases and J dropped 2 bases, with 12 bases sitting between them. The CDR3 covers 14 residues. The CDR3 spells CASSQSGGNYGYTF. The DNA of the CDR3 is TGTGCCAGCAGCCAGTCAGGCGGGAACTATGGCTACACCTTC. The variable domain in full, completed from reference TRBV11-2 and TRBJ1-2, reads EAGVAQSPRYKIIEKRQSVAFWCNPISGHATLYWYQQILGQGPKLLIQFQNNGVVDDSQLPKDRFSAERLKGVDSTLKIQPAKLEDSAVYLCASSQSGGNYGYTFGSGTRLTVV.

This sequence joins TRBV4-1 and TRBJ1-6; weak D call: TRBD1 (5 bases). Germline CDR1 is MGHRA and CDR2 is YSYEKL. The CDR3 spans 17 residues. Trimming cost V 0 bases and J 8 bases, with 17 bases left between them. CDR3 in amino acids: CASSQDLSEGRDSPLHF. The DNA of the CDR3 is TGCGCCAGCAGCCAAGATCTGTCAGAGGGACGGGATTCACCCCTCCACTTT.

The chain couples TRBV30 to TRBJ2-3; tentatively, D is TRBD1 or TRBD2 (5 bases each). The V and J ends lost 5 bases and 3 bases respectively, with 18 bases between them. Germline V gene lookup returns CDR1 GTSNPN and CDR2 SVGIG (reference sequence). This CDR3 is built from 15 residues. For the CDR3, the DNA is TGTGCCTGGCTCCGGGACCCCGGTTGGACAGATACGCAGTATTTT. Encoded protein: CAWLRDPGWTDTQYF.

CDR3 coding DNA: TGTGCCACCAGTGGTGCGGGGGAGCAGCCCCAGCATTTT. It specifies CATSGAGEQPQHF. The rearrangement joins TRBV24-1 to TRBJ1-5; a possible D gene is TRBD1 (5 bases). CDR1 KGHDR and CDR2 SFDVKD come from the germline V gene. The CDR3 runs to 13 residues. Trimming shortened V by 5 bases and J by 7 bases, and 11 bases separated the two germline ends.

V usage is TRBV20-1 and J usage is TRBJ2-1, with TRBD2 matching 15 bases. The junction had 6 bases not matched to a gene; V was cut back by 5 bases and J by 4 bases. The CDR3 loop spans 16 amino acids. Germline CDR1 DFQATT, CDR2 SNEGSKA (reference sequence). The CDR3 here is CSAVGTSGGQYNEQFF. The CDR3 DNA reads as TGCAGTGCTGTTGGGACTAGCGGGGGGCAGTACAATGAGCAGTTCTTC.

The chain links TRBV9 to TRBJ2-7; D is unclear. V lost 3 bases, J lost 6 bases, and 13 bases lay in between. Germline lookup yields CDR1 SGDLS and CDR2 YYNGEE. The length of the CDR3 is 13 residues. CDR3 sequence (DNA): TGTGCCAGCAGCGAACTCCTCTTGTCCGAGCAGTACTTC. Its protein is CASSELLLSEQYF.

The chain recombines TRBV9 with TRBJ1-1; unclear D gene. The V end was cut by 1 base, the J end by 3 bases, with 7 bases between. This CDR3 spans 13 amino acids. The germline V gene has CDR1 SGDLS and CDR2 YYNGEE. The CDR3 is CASSVNPDTEAFF. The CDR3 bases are TGTGCCAGCAGCGTAAATCCGGACACTGAAGCTTTCTTT. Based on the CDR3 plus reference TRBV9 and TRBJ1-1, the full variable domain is DSGVTQTPKHLITATGQRVTLRCSPRSGDLSVYWYQQSLDQGLQFLIQYYNGEERAKGNILERFSAQQFPDLHSELNLSSLELGDSALYFCASSVNPDTEAFFGQGTRLTVV.

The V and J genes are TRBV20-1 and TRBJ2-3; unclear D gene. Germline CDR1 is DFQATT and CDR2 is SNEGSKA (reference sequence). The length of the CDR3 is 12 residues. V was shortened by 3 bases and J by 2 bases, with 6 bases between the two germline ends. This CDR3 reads CSASSPTDTQYF. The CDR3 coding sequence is TGCAGTGCTAGCTCACCCACAGATACGCAGTATTTT.

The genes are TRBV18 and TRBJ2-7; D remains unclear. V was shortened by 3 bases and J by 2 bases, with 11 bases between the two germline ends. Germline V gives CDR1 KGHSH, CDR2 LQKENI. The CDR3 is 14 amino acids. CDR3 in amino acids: CASSPRPETYEQYF. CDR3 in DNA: TGTGCCAGCTCACCCAGGCCCGAAACCTACGAGCAGTACTTC.

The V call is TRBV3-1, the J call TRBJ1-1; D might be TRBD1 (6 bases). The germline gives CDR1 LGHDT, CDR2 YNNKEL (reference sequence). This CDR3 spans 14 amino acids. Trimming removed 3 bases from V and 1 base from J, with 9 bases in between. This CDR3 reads CASSQKDRNTEAFF. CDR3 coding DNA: TGTGCCAGCAGCCAGAAGGACAGGAACACTGAAGCTTTCTTT.

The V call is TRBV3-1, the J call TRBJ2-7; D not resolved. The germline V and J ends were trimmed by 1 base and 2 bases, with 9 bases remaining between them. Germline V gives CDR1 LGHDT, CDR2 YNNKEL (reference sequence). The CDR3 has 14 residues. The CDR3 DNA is TGTGCCAGCAGCCAAGCGTGGGGTCCCTACGAGCAGTACGTC. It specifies CASSQAWGPYEQYV.

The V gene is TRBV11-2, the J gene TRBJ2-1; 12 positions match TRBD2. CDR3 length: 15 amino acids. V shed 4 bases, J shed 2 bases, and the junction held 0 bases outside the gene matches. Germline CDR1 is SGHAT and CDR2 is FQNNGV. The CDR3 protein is CASSSSGRAYNEQFF. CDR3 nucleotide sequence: TGTGCCAGCAGCTCTAGCGGGAGGGCCTACAATGAGCAGTTCTTC.

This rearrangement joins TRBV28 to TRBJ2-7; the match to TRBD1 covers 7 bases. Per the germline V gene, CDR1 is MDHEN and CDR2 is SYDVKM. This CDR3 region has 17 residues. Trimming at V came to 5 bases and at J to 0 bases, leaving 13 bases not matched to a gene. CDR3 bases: TGTGCCAGCAGTCCTACAGGGGCGATTACCCACTCCTACGAGCAGTACGTC. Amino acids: CASSPTGAITHSYEQYV.